Shown below are 24 T cell receptor beta chains from a single sample sequenced in a study of CD8+CD57+ T cells in acquired aplastic anemia. The use of genomic DNA as template underpinned the TCR beta VDJ and CDR3 profiling. Each CDR3 protein is one row after TCRdb ran MiXCR on the reads. Counted here are around 500,000 distinct CDR3 sequences, over 25% occurring once; the ten biggest clones make up less than 0.85%. The patients chosen for sequencing had shown expansion of CD8+CD57+ cells (detected by flow cytometry). Sequencing was performed on sorted CD4+, CD8+, or CD8+CD57+ T cells (not recorded which) from PBMCs. These receptors all come from a human donor with aplastic anemia.

The chain combines TRBV24-1 with TRBJ2-1; D may be TRBD1 (6 bases). The CDR3 consists of 14 residues. CDR1 and CDR2 (germline): KGHDR, SFDVKD. V was cut by 4 bases and J by 5 bases, with 11 bases left in between. The CDR3 region is CATSEGQPNNEQFF. Written as DNA, the CDR3 is TGTGCCACCAGTGAAGGACAGCCTAACAATGAGCAGTTCTTC.

CDR3 protein: CSARVGQGGEKLFF. CDR3 bases: TGCAGTGCTAGAGTCGGTCAGGGAGGGGAAAAACTGTTTTTT. The rearrangement links TRBV20-1 to TRBJ1-4; perhaps TRBD1 as D (5 bases). This CDR3 spans 14 amino acids. The germline V gene has CDR1 DFQATT and CDR2 SNEGSKA (reference sequence). V was clipped by 1 base and J by 8 bases, with 14 bases between them.

This clonotype showed up just a few times. The chain's CDR3 is CSARESASGTYNEQFF. CDR3 coding DNA: TGCAGTGCTAGAGAATCTGCTAGCGGGACCTACAATGAGCAGTTCTTC. The gene calls are TRBV20-1 and TRBJ2-1; 9 bases match TRBD2. Trimming at V came to 0 bases and at J to 2 bases, leaving 5 bases not matched to a gene. This CDR3 has 16 amino acids. The germline V gene encodes CDR1 DFQATT and CDR2 SNEGSKA (reference sequence).

J is TRBJ2-3 and V is TRBV19; 13 nucleotides agree with TRBD2. The junction had 5 bases not matched to a gene; V was cut back by 3 bases and J by 2 bases. The CDR3 has 17 amino acids. CDR1 and CDR2 from the germline V gene are LNHDA and SQIVND (reference sequence). This CDR3 reads CASSIWTSGSLTDTQYF. The CDR3 DNA follows: TGTGCCAGTAGTATCTGGACTAGCGGGAGTCTCACAGATACGCAGTATTTT.

There are a few counts of this clonotype. The chain carries TRBV24-1 and TRBJ2-2, with D perhaps given as TRBD1 or TRBD2 (5 bases each). Germline V CDR1 and CDR2: KGHDR, SFDVKD. V lost 4 bases, J lost 4 bases, and 18 bases lay in between. The CDR3 loop spans 17 amino acids. The CDR3 bases are TGTGCCACCAGTGAACCGGGACGGGGCATCGGCACCGGGGAGCTGTTTTTT. Its translation is CATSEPGRGIGTGELFF.

This clonotype showed up just a few times. V usage is TRBV20-1 and J usage is TRBJ2-3; 7 bases are shared with TRBD2. The CDR3 is 16 amino acids. Germline CDR1 is DFQATT and CDR2 is SNEGSKA (reference sequence). The trim removed 4 bases at V and 2 bases at J, leaving 12 bases unmatched. DNA for the CDR3: TGCAGTGCTATGGACCGTCGGCGGGGGTTCACAGATACGCAGTATTTT. It encodes CSAMDRRRGFTDTQYF.

This clonotype appeared a single time. The chain joins TRBV10-3 to TRBJ1-2; D is unresolved. There are 13 residues in the CDR3. Germline V gives CDR1 ENHRY, CDR2 SYGVKD. V was pared by 0 bases and J by 6 bases, with 8 bases between. The DNA of the CDR3 is TGTGCCATCAGTGAGTCGACGGGAGATGGCTACACCTTC. This sequence encodes CAISESTGDGYTF.

A few counts support this clonotype. This chain uses TRBV7-2 with TRBJ1-1; D is perhaps TRBD1 (5 bases). The germline gives CDR1 SGHTA, CDR2 FQGNSA. The ends were cut back, 2 bases at V and 4 bases at J, with 32 bases in the middle. This CDR3 has 21 amino acids. The CDR3 protein is CASSLRWSEFGGRPNSTEAFF. In DNA form, the CDR3 reads TGTGCCAGCAGCTTACGTTGGAGCGAGTTTGGGGGACGACCAAACTCCACTGAAGCTTTCTTT.

A note on this clonotype: This clone may be a read error of a much larger clone one base away. The chain joins TRBV25-1 to TRBJ1-2; maybe TRBD1 (5 bases). Germline V gene sequence: CDR1 MGHDK, CDR2 SYGVNS. The CDR3 has 14 residues. CDR3 DNA sequence: TGTGCCAGCAGTACCCAGGGCGAGGGCTATGGCTACGCCTTC. This sequence encodes CASSTQGEGYGYAF.

CDR3 residues: CASSPGRRVWPTQTQYF. The CDR3 bases are TGTGCCAGCAGCCCGGGGAGGCGGGTATGGCCCACACAGACCCAGTACTTC. The gene calls are TRBV11-1 and TRBJ2-5, with D perhaps TRBD2 (6 bases). This CDR3 has 17 residues. Germline lookup yields CDR1 SGHAT and CDR2 FQDESV (reference sequence). Trimming shortened V by 5 bases and J by 6 bases, and 25 bases separated the two germline ends.

This clonotype was seen repeatedly, ten times or more. The chain links TRBV2 to TRBJ1-6, with a weak D call TRBD1 (6 bases). V lost 8 bases to trimming and J lost 7 bases, with 15 bases between them. Germline V gives CDR1 SNHLY, CDR2 FYNNEI. There are 14 residues in the CDR3. CDR3 nucleotide sequence: TGTGCCAGCGACCAGGGGAGTCAGAATTCACCCCTCCACTTT. Its protein is CASDQGSQNSPLHF. The full variable domain, with the rest looked up from reference TRBV2 and TRBJ1-6, is EPEVTQTPSHQVTQMGQEVILRCVPISNHLYFYWYRQILGQKVEFLVSFYNNEISEKSEIFDDQFSVERPDGSNFTLKIRSTKLEDSAMYFCASDQGSQNSPLHFGNGTRLTVT.

J is TRBJ1-1 and V is TRBV6-1; tentative D call: TRBD1 (6 bases). The CDR3 has 15 residues. Germline CDR1 and CDR2: MNHNS and SASEGT. The ends were cut back, 9 bases at V and 3 bases at J, with 20 bases in the middle. CDR3 in DNA: TGTGCCAGTCGACAGGAGGAGGAGTGGTACACTGAAGCTTTCTTT. It codes for CASRQEEEWYTEAFF.

Worth noting for this clonotype: The CDR3 does not close with the conserved phenylalanine or tryptophan, likely indicating a read error. The chain employs TRBV5-1 and TRBJ1-2; D is unclear. V was cut by 4 bases and J by 0 bases, with 10 bases left in between. The CDR3 sequence is 14 residues long. The germline V gene has CDR1 SGHRS and CDR2 YFSETQ. This CDR3 is CASSPLGTNYGYTL. The CDR3 nucleotides read TGCGCCAGCAGCCCGTTAGGTACTAACTATGGCTACACCCTC.

The chain employs TRBV28 and TRBJ2-7; no clear D. This CDR3 has 11 amino acids. The germline V and J ends were trimmed by 10 bases and 3 bases, with 10 bases remaining between them. Germline V gives CDR1 MDHEN, CDR2 SYDVKM. CDR3 DNA: TGTGCCACGGAGACGATCTACGAGCAGTACTTC. This sequence encodes CATETIYEQYF.

The chain joins TRBV9 to TRBJ2-7; 11 positions match TRBD1. The length of the CDR3 is 15 residues. Germline CDR1 reads SGDLS; CDR2 reads YYNGEE. Trimming took 4 bases from V and 2 from J; bases not matched to a gene: 5. The CDR3 DNA follows: TGTGCCAGCAGCATGTCGGACAGGGGGCCCTACGAGCAGTACTTC. This sequence encodes CASSMSDRGPYEQYF.

This clonotype occurred many times. CDR3 nucleotide sequence: TGCGCCAGCAGTGAGTCCAGGAGCTACACTGAAGCTTTCTTT. Protein product: CASSESRSYTEAFF. V usage is TRBV10-1 and J usage is TRBJ1-1, with D unresolved. Germline V gene data show CDR1 as WNHNN and CDR2 as SYGVQD (reference sequence). The V and J ends lost 0 bases and 3 bases respectively, with 8 bases between them. This CDR3 is 14 amino acids long.

The V call is TRBV9, the J call TRBJ1-6; TRBD1 is a possible D gene (6 bases). The CDR3 spans 14 residues. Germline CDR1 is SGDLS and CDR2 is YYNGEE. Trimming pared 3 bases from V and 7 bases from J, leaving 11 bases between. This CDR3 reads CASSGGQRNSPLHF. CDR3 sequence (DNA): TGTGCCAGCAGCGGCGGACAGAGGAATTCACCCCTCCACTTT.

The chain has TRBV7-3 and TRBJ2-3, with 10 bases identical to TRBD2. Germline V gene sequence: CDR1 SGHTA, CDR2 FQGTGA. Losses at the gene ends were 5 bases for V and 6 bases for J; bases not matched to a gene: 8. The length of the CDR3 is 15 residues. For the CDR3, the DNA is TGTGCCAGCAGCCTACCAGCGGGGGGGTCGGATACGCAGTATTTT. This translates into CASSLPAGGSDTQYF.

This clonotype was observed a handful of times. An end of the junction differs from the germline gene, which may be a read error. This chain uses TRBV5-5 with TRBJ1-4, with D unresolved. This CDR3 spans 15 amino acids. The germline V gene encodes CDR1 SGHKS and CDR2 YYEKEE (reference sequence). As DNA, the CDR3 is TGTGCCAGCAGTTTGGATGGAGCTGCTAATGAAAAACTGTTTTTT. Its protein is CASSLDGAANEKLFF.

This clonotype showed up many times. The rearrangement uses TRBV19 and TRBJ1-2, with 9 nucleotides matching TRBD1. The germline CDR1 and CDR2 sequences are LNHDA and SQIVND (reference sequence). This CDR3 is built from 15 residues. J lost 0 bases, V lost 4 bases, and 3 bases had no gene match. CDR3 coding DNA: TGTGCCAGTAGTACCCGGACAGGGGCTAACTATGGCTACACCTTC. Amino acids: CASSTRTGANYGYTF.

Note on this clonotype: One junction end does not reproduce the germline sequence, and a read error may be involved. The chain couples TRBV10-1 to TRBJ1-1; 7 bases are a match to TRBD1. The CDR3 covers 15 residues. Germline CDR1 WNHNN, CDR2 SYGVQD (reference sequence). The CDR3, as DNA: TGTGCCAGCTCACCAATGGCAGGGGGGAACACTGAAGCTTTCTTT. Amino acid sequence: CASSPMAGGNTEAFF.

The chain combines TRBV7-9 with TRBJ2-7; 9 bases line up with TRBD2. V shed 5 bases, J shed 3 bases, and the junction held 8 bases outside the gene matches. The CDR3 has 15 amino acids. Germline V gene lookup returns CDR1 SEHNR and CDR2 FQNEAQ (reference sequence). In DNA form, the CDR3 reads TGTGCCAGCAGCAGTAGCGGGGGTTTCTTCTACGAGCAGTACTTC. It yields the protein CASSSSGGFFYEQYF.

CDR3: CASSLGTGQPINYGYTF. CDR3 DNA: TGTGCCAGCAGCTTAGGGACAGGCCAGCCAATTAACTATGGCTACACCTTC. The chain employs TRBV5-4 and TRBJ1-2; 8 bases fit TRBD1. Trimming at V came to 2 bases and at J to 1 base, leaving 10 bases not matched to a gene. Germline CDR1 reads SGHNT; CDR2 reads YYREEE (reference sequence). This CDR3 comprises 17 residues. The variable domain in full, with the rest retrieved from reference TRBV5-4 and TRBJ1-2, is ETGVTQSPTHLIKTRGQQVTLRCSSQSGHNTVSWYQQALGQGPQFIFQYYREEENGRGNFPPRFSGLQFPNYSSELNVNALELDDSALYLCASSLGTGQPINYGYTFGSGTRLTVV.

The CDR3 coding sequence is TGTGCCAGCACTGCAGGGGGTTTGGGGAGATCACCCCTCCACTTT. Translated, it gives CASTAGGLGRSPLHF. The gene calls are TRBV6-2 or TRBV6-3 and TRBJ1-6; TRBD1 matches at 7 bases. J was trimmed by 10 bases and V by 7 bases; bases with no gene match: 13. The germline V gene has CDR1 MNHEY and CDR2 SVGEGT. This CDR3 comprises 15 residues.